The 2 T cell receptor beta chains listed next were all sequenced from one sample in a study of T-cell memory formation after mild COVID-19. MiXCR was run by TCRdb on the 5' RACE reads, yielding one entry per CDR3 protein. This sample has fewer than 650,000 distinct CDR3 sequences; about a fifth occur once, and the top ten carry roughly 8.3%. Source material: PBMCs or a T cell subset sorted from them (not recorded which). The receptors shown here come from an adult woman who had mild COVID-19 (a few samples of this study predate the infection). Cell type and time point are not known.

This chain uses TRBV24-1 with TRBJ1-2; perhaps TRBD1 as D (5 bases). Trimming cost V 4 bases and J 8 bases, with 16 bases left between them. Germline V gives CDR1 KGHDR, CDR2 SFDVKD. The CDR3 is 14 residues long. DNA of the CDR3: TGTGCCACCAGTGACCCCGGGAGGGGCAGCGGCTACACCTTC. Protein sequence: CATSDPGRGSGYTF.

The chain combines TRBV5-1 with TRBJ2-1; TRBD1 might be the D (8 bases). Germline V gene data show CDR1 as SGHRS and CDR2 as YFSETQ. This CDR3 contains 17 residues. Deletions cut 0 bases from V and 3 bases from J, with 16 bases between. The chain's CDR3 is CASSLARGDRLYNEQFF. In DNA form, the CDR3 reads TGCGCCAGCAGCTTGGCCCGGGGGGACAGGCTCTACAATGAGCAGTTCTTC. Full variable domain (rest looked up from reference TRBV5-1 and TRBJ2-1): KAGVTQTPRYLIKTRGQQVTLSCSPISGHRSVSWYQQTPGQGLQFLFEYFSETQRNKGNFPGRFSGRQFSNSRSEMNVSTLELGDSALYLCASSLARGDRLYNEQFFGPGTRLTVL.